The present T cell receptor beta chain was sequenced within a study of T cells in Graves' hyperthyroidism and ophthalmopathy. RNA transcripts yielded amplified TCR beta CDR3 regions. HTBI primers were the set used in a first-round RT-PCR of the TCR CDR3. TCRdb independently ran MiXCR on the multiplex PCR reads; one entry per CDR3 protein. The data hold hundreds of thousands of distinct CDR3 sequences, with 20% observed a single time. Germline V lookup: CDR1 SGHRS, CDR2 YFSETQ. The CDR3 is made up of 14 amino acids. V was cut by 2 bases and J by 4 bases, with 12 bases left in between. At least ten counts were recorded for this clonotype. Among ophthalmopathy patients, the Clinical Activity Score reached at least 3, the NOSPECS grade reached at least 4, and duration remained under 3 months. Not enrolled were patients with uncontrolled infection, other autoimmune disease, pregnancy or lactation.

This receptor was obtained from a man aged 35-49 years with Graves' ophthalmopathy. Sequenced input: blood. The chain employs TRBV5-1 and TRBJ1-1; D may be TRBD1 (5 bases). The CDR3 region is CASSFGSGGTEAFF. CDR3 DNA: TGCGCCAGCAGCTTTGGTTCGGGGGGCACTGAAGCTTTCTTT. The variable domain in full, completed from reference TRBV5-1 and TRBJ1-1, reads KAGVTQTPRYLIKTRGQQVTLSCSPISGHRSVSWYQQTPGQGLQFLFEYFSETQRNKGNFPGRFSGRQFSNSRSEMNVSTLELGDSALYLCASSFGSGGTEAFFGQGTRLTVV.